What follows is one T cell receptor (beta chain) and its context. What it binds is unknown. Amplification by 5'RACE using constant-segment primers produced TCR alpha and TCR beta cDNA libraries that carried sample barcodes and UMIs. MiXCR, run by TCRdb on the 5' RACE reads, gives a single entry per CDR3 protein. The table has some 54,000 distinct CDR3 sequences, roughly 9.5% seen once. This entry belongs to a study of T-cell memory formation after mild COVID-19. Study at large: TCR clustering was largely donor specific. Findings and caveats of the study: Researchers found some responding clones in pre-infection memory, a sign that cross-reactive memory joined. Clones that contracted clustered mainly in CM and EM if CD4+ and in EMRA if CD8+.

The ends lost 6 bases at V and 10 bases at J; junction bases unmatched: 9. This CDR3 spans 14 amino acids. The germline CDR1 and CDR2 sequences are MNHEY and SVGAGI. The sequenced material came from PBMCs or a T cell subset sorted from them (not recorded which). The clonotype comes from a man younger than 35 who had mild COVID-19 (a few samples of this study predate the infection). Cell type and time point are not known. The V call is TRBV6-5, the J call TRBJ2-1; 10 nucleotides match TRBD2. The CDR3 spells CASRGASGGREQFF. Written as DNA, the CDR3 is TGTGCCAGCAGGGGGGCTAGCGGGGGTAGGGAGCAGTTCTTC.